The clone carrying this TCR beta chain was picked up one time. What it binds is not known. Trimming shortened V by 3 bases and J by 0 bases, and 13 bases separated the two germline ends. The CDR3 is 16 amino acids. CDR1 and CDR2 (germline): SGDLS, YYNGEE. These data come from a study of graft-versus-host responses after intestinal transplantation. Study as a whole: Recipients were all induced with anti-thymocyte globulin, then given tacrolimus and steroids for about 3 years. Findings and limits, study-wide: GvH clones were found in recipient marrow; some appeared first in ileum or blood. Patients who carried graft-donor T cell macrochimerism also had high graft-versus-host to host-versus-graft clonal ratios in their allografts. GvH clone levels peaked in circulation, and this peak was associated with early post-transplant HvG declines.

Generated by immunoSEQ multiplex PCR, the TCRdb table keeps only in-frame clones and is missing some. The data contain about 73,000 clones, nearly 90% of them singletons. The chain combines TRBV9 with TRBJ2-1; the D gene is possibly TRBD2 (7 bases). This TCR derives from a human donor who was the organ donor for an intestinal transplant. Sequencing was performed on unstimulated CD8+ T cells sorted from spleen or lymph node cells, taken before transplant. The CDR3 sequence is CASSAREGGSYNEQFF. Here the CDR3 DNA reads TGTGCCAGCAGCGCCAGGGAGGGGGGCTCCTACAATGAGCAGTTCTTC. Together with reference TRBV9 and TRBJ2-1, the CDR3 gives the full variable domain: DSGVTQTPKHLITATGQRVTLRCSPRSGDLSVYWYQQSLDQGLQFLIQYYNGEERAKGNILERFSAQQFPDLHSELNLSSLELGDSALYFCASSAREGGSYNEQFFGPGTRLTVL.